This T cell receptor (beta chain) was recovered during a study of blood T cell repertoires in COVID-19. Overall study: Spain, Italy and the United States supplied samples that represented acute and convalescent COVID-19. From T cells, B-cell-depleted T cells, or PBMCs came the material, which was cDNA or gDNA.

The CDR3 is 16 amino acids. The germline gives CDR1 MDHEN, CDR2 SYDVKM. V trimming: 5 bases; J trimming: 0 bases; junction bases outside the gene matches: 7. Seattle patients were enrolled during active infection and followed longitudinally. Libraries were prepared by immunoSEQ multiplex PCR; TCRdb keeps only in-frame clonotypes and omits some of them. The sample has under 200,000 clones; roughly 84% are singletons. The sequence was collected from a woman in her forties or fifties with COVID-19, enrolled during active disease. V and J are TRBV28 and TRBJ2-3; 8 positions match TRBD1. The sequencing input was peripheral blood. CDR3 in amino acids: CASSILDRASTDTQYF. CDR3 bases: TGTGCCAGCAGTATCTTGGACAGGGCTAGCACAGATACGCAGTATTTT.